Here is one TCR beta chain with its context. This sample stems from a study of blood T cell repertoires in COVID-19. Whole-study context: The United States, Italy and Spain provided the acute and convalescent COVID-19 samples.

Per the study methods: Reference gene primer amplification in the assay estimated nucleated cell counts. Method: immunoSEQ multiplex PCR; TCRdb's copy keeps in-frame clones and lacks some. V, J and clone size reflect that table, while D and trimming were determined from the DNA. Among roughly 35,000 clones listed, approximately 78% were seen once. V lost 4 bases and J lost 9; bases outside the gene matches: 8. Germline V gene data show CDR1 as SGHDT and CDR2 as YYEEEE. The CDR3 is 14 amino acids. Sequencing used peripheral blood. The V and J genes are TRBV5-6 and TRBJ1-4; 8 bases line up with TRBD1. The sequence was collected from an older woman with acute or convalescent COVID-19. The CDR3 region is CASSPDRVTKKLFF. Here the CDR3 DNA reads TGTGCCAGCAGCCCGGACAGGGTTACCAAAAAACTGTTTTTT.